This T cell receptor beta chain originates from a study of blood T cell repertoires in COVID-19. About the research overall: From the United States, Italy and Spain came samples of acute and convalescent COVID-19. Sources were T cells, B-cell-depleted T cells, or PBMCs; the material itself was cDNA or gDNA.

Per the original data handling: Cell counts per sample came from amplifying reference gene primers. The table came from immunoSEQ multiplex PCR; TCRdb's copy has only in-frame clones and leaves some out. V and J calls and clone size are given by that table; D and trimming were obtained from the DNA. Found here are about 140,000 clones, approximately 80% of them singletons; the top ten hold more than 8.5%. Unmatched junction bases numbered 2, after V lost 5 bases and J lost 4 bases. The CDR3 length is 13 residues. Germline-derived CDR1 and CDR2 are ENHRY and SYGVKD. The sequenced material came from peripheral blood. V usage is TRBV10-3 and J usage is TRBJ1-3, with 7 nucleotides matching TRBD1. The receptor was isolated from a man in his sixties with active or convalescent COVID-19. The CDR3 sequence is CAISSDRGNTIYF. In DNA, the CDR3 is TGTGCCATCAGTTCGGACAGGGGAAACACCATATATTTT.